This T cell receptor beta chain was sequenced during a study of cytomegalovirus exposure and HLA in healthy donors. Background on the study: Findings of an earlier analysis included 110 million or so unique TCR beta sequences from 190 million or so T cells. Findings and limits, study-wide: Further analysis was carried out later, and it showed several of the most significant clusters appearing linked to common viral pathogens.

This clone was recorded a few times. No antigen is known for it. Germline CDR1 SGHVS, CDR2 FQNEAQ. This CDR3 is 16 amino acids long. V was clipped by 5 bases and J by 1 base; unmatched bases: 9. The PCR was carried out with 60 Vbeta primers and 13 Jbeta primers. Clones were read by immunoSEQ multiplex PCR, and TCRdb kept only the in-frame ones, dropping some. Altogether approximately 150,000 clones are present, approximately 78% being singletons, with the ten largest covering around 14%. V is TRBV7-8 and J is TRBJ2-3; TRBD1 matches at 7 bases. This TCR derives from a woman aged 45-59 years in good health and CMV-seropositive. The sequencing input was PBMCs. CDR3 sequence reads: CASSLPTGRGTDTQYF. As DNA, the CDR3 is TGTGCCAGCAGCCTACCGACAGGGAGAGGCACAGATACGCAGTATTTT.